This T cell receptor (beta chain) stems from a study of blood T cell repertoires in COVID-19. Using immunoSEQ multiplex PCR, the repertoire was profiled, and TCRdb retains in-frame clones only, with some absent. The table lists about 150,000 clones, around 80% of them singletons. The TCR was taken from a woman aged 45-59 years in a cohort sampled during active or convalescent COVID-19. The source material was peripheral blood.

The CDR3 protein is CASRVQGMEKLFF. The CDR3 DNA reads TGTGCCAGCAGGGTTCAGGGAATGGAAAAACTGTTTTTT. The rearrangement links TRBV12-3 or TRBV12-4 to TRBJ1-4; a weak D match, TRBD1 (5 bases). The CDR3 is 13 residues long. V lost 6 bases, J lost 8 bases, and 13 bases lay in between.